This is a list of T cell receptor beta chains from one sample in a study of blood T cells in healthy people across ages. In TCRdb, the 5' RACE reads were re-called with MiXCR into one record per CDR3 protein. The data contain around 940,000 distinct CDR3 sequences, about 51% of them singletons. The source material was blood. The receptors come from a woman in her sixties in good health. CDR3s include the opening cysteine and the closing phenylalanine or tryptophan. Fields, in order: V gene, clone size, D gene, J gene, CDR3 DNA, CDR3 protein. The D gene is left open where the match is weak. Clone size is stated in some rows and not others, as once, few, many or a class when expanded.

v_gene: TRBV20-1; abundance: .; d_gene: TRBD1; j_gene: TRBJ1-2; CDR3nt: TGCAGTGCCAAGGGGGCACAGGGCTATGGCTACACCTTC; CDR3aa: CSAKGAQGYGYTF
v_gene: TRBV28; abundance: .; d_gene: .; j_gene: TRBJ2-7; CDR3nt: TGTGCCAGCAGTTTATCAGTACTGCAGGGGCGCCAACCACTAGCTTCCTACGAGCAGTACTTC; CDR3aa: CASSLSVLQGRQPLASYEQYF
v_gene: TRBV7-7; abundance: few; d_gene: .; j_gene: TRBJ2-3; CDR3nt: TGTGCCAGCAGCCGAGTTGGGGGGCCTACAGATACGCAGTATTTT; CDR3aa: CASSRVGGPTDTQYF
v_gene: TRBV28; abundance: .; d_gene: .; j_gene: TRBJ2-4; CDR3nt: TGTGCCAGCAGACAAAACATTCAGTACTTC; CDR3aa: CASRQNIQYF
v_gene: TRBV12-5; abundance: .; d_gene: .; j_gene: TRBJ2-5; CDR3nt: TGTGCTAGTGGTTTGGCCACCCCGGACCTTCTAGACGGTGAGCAGTACTTC; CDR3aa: CASGLATPDLLDGEQYF
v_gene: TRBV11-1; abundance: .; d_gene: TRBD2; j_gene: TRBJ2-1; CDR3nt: TGTGCCAGCAGCTTAGGTCGGCGCGGGAGTCGGAACAATGAGCAGTTCTTC; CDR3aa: CASSLGRRGSRNNEQFF
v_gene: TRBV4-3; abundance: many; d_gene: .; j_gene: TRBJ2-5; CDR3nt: TGCGCCAGCAGCCAAGAGCTCGGGAGTGGGAGGGAGACCCAGTACTTC; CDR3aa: CASSQELGSGRETQYF
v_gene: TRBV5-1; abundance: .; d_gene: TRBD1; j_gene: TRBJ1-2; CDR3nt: TGCGCCAGCAGCCGAGGGACAGGGGATAACTATGGCTACACCTTC; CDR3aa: CASSRGTGDNYGYTF
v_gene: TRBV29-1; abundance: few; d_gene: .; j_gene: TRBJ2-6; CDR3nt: TGCAGCGTTGGGCATTTATCGGGGGCCAACGTCCTGACTTTC; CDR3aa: CSVGHLSGANVLTF
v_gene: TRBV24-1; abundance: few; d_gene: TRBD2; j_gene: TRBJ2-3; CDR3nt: TGTGCCACCAGTGATAGCGGGAGACGGCAAACGCAGTATTTT; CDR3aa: CATSDSGRRQTQYF
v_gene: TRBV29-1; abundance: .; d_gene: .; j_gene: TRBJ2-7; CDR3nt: TGCAGCGTCCAGACAGTTCACGAGCAGTACTTC; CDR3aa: CSVQTVHEQYF
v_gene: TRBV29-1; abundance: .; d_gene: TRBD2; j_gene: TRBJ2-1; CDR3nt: TGCAGCGTTGGGGGGGGTAACTCCTACAATGAGCAGTTCTTC; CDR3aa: CSVGGGNSYNEQFF
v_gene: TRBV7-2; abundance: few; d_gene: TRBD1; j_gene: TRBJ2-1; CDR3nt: TGTGCCAGCAGCTTAGGATCGAGGACAGGCCACAATGAGCAGTTCTTC; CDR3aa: CASSLGSRTGHNEQFF
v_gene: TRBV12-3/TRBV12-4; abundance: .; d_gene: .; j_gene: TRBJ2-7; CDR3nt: TGTGCCAGCAGTTTGCGCGGGTCGACCAACGAGCAGTACTTC; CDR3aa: CASSLRGSTNEQYF
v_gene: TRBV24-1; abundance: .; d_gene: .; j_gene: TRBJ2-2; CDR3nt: TGTGCCACCAGTGGTTCGAACACCGGGGAGCTGTTTTTT; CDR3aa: CATSGSNTGELFF
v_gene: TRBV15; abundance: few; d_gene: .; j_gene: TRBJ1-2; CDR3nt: TGTGCCACCAGCAGGGGGGCGGGGAGCTATGGCTACACCTTC; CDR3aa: CATSRGAGSYGYTF
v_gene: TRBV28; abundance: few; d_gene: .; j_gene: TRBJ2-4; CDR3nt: TGTGCCAGCAGTAAAACAGGGCCCATTAACATTCAGTACTTC; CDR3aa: CASSKTGPINIQYF
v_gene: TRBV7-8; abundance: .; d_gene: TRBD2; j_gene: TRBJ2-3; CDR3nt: TGTGCCAGCAGCTTGACTAGCGGGAGCGTTCCAGATACGCAGTATTTT; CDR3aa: CASSLTSGSVPDTQYF
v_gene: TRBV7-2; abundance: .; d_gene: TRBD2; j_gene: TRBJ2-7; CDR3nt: TGTACCAGCAGCACACTAGCGGGAGGGCCTATGGGTCACGAGCAGTACTTC; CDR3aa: CTSSTLAGGPMGHEQYF
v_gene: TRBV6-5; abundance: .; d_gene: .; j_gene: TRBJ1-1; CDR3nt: TGTGCCAGCATGCGGGGAAACACTGAAGCTTTCTTT; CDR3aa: CASMRGNTEAFF
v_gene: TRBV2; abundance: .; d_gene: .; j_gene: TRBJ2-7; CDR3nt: TGTGCCAGCAGTGACGCCAGACTTGTTTCCTACGAGCAGTACTTC; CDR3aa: CASSDARLVSYEQYF
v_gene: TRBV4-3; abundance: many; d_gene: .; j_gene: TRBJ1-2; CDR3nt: TGCGCCAGCAGCCAAGATTTGGTCGGACATAACTATGGCTACACCTTC; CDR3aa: CASSQDLVGHNYGYTF
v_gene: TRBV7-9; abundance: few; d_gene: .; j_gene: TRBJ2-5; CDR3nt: TGTGCCAGCAGCCCGACAGAACAAGAGACCCAGTACTTC; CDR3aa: CASSPTEQETQYF
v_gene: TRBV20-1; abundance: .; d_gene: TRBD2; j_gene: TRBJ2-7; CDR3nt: TGCAGTGCTAGACTAGCGGGTCTCGACGAGCAGTACTTC; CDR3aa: CSARLAGLDEQYF
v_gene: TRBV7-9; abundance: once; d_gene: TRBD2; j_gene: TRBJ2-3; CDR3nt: TGTGCCAGCAGCTCCGGACTAGCGCCCAAAAGCACAGATACGCAGTATTTT; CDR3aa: CASSSGLAPKSTDTQYF
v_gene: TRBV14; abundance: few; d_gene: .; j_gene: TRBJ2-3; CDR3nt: TGTGCCAGCAGCAGGCCGGGGGAAGATACGCAGTATTTT; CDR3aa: CASSRPGEDTQYF
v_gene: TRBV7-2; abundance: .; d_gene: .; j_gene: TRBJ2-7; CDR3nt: TGTGCCAGCAGCTTAGAGCGACAATACGAGCAGTACTTC; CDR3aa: CASSLERQYEQYF
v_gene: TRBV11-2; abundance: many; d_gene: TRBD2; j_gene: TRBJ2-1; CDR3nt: TGTGCCAGCAGCTTAGGACTAGCGGGAGGAATTAGCGAGCAGTTCTTC; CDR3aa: CASSLGLAGGISEQFF
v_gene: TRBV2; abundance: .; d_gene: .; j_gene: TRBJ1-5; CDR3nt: TGTGCCAGCAGGAAGACCCTCGGGGTATCTCAGCCCCAGCATTTT; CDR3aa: CASRKTLGVSQPQHF
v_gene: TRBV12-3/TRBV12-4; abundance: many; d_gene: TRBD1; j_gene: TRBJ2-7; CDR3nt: TGTGCCAGCAGTCCAGGACAGGCAGCCTACGAGCAGTACTTC; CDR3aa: CASSPGQAAYEQYF
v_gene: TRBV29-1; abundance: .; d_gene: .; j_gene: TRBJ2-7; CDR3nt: TGCAGCGTTGAATACAACTCCTACGAGCAGTACTTC; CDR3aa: CSVEYNSYEQYF
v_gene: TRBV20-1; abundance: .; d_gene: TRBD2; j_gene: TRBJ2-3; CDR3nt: TGCAGTGCTTCCGTCCTAGCGGGAGAACGAGATACGCAGTATTTT; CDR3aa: CSASVLAGERDTQYF
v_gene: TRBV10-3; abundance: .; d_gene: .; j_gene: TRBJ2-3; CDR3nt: TGTGCCAGCAACTTTTGGGGCACAGATACGCAGTATTTT; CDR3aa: CASNFWGTDTQYF
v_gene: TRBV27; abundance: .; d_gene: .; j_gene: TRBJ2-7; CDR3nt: TGTGCCAGCAGCAAGCTAGGGGGTACCAAAAACATTCGGTACTTC; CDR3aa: CASSKLGGTKNIRYF
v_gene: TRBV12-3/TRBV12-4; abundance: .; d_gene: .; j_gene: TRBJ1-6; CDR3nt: TGTGCCAGCAGTTTTAGTGGCGAGTCACCCCTCCACTTT; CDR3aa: CASSFSGESPLHF
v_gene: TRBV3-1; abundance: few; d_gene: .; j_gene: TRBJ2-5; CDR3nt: TGTGCCAGCAGCCAAGGCGGTAGGACCCAGTACTTC; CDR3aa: CASSQGGRTQYF
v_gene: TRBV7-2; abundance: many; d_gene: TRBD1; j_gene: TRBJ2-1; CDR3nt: TGTGCCAGCAGCTTAGGGACAGGGGCCGGCAATGTCGCGTTCTTC; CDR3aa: CASSLGTGAGNVAFF
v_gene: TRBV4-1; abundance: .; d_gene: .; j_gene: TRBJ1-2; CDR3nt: TGCGCCAGCAGCCAAGAGTTGTCAGCGTGGGTATATGGCTACACCTTC; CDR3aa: CASSQELSAWVYGYTF
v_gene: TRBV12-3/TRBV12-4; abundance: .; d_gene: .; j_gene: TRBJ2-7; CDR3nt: TGTGCCAGCACCTCGGGGGTCGACGAGCAGTACTTC; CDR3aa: CASTSGVDEQYF
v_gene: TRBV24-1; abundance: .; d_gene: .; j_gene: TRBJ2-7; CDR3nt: TGTGCCACCAGTGAAGGGCAGTACGAGCAGTACTTC; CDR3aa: CATSEGQYEQYF
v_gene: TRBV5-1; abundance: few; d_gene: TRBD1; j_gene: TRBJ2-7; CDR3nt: TGCGCCAGCAGCCTGGGGACAGGGGGAAACTACGAGCAGTACTTC; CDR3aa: CASSLGTGGNYEQYF
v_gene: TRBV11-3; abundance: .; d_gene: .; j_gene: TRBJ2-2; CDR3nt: TGTGCCAGCAGCTCAGGCCGGGTGGACACCGGGGAGCTGTTTTTT; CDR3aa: CASSSGRVDTGELFF
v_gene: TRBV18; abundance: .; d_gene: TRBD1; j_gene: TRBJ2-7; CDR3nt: TGTGCCAGCTCACCAGACAGGGACGCAACCTACGAGCAGTACTTC; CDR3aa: CASSPDRDATYEQYF
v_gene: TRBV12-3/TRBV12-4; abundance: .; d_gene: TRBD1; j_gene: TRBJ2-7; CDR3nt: TGTGCCAGCAGTGTCGGCGGACAGGGGGCTTGGAAACGGAACGAGCAGTACTTC; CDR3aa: CASSVGGQGAWKRNEQYF
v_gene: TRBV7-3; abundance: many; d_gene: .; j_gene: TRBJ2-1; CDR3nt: TGTGCCAGCAGCTTAGGGGACTCATCCTACAATGAGCAGTTCTTC; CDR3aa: CASSLGDSSYNEQFF
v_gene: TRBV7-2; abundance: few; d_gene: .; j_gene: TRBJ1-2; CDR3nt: TGTGCCAGCAGCTTCAGGGAACGGGACTATGGCTACACCTTC; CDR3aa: CASSFRERDYGYTF